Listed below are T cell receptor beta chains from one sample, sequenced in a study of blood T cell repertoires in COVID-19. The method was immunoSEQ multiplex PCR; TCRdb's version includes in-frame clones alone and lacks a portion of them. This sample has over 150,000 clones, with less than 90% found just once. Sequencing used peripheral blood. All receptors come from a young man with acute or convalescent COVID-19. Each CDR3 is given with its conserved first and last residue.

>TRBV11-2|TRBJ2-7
CASSSAVDGSSFF
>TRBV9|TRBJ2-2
CASSIRGANTGELFF
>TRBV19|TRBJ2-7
CASSTRRRGFHEQYF
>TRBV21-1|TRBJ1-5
CASSAQQGARWPQHF
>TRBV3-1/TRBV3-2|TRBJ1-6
CASRPTGTGSPLHF
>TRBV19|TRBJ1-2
CASSIEKGQGKGYTF
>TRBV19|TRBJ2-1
CASSKTGDSYNEQFF
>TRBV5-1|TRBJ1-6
CASSFGSYNSPLHF
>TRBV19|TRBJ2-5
CASSHRQGPETQYF
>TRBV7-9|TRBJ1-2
CASIDLPGEGGYTF
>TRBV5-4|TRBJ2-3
CASSLDRGVTDTQYF
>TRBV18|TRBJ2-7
CASSANRGYEQYF
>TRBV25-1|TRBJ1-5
CASSGLDRGGNQPQHF
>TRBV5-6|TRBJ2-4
CASSLAGGLAKNIQYF
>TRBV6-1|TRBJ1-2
CASSEGVRSFSYGYTF
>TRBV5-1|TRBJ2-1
CASSFEDRRNNEQFF
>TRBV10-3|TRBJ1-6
CAAGRSSPLHF
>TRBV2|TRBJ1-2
CASRPPQVGYGYTF
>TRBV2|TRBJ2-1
CASSRGLAGVNEQFF
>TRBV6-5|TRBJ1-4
CASIPTGRTNEKLFF
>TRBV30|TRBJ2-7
CAWDRGRGYEQYF
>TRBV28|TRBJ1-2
CASNLNPGGSTGYTF
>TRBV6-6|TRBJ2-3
CASSLSRVSTDTQYF
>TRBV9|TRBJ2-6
CASSAGWSSGANVLTF
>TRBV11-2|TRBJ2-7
CASSLEPGGAYEQYF
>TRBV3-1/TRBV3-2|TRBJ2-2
CASSQYRTGGAGELFF
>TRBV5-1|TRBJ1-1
CASSLDRGTRHTEAFF
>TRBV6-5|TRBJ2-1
CASSYGRGFDNEQFF
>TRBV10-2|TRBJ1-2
CASSRSYGYTF
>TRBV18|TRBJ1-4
CASSRSFNEKLFF
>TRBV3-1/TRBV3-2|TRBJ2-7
CASSQRGGGEQYF
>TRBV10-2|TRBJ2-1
CASGMTGGKSYNEQFF
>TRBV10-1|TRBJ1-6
CASTRDRDRSPLHF
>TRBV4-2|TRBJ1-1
CASSQVTGVNTEAFF
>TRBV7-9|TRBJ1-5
CASSRGQPYEPQHF
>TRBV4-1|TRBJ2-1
CASSHVWTAAYNEQFF
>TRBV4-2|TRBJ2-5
CASSQGMAGTSGRETQYF